The text below deals with one T cell receptor (beta chain). The data derive from a study of brain T cells in children with intractable seizures. The germline V and J ends were trimmed by 8 bases and 0 bases, with 17 bases remaining between them. CDR3 length equals 16 residues. CDR1 MDHEN and CDR2 SYDVKM come from the germline V gene. TCRdb's copy holds only in-frame clones and misses some; the assay was immunoSEQ multiplex PCR. The table records about 80,000 clones, 90% to 95% of them present only once. Sequences were derived from peripheral blood, sampled at surgery. The TCR originated in a girl aged 2 to 10 with Rasmussen encephalitis and intractable seizures. The J gene is TRBJ1-3, the V gene TRBV28; a weak D match, TRBD1 (5 bases). The CDR3 DNA is TGTGCCAGCGGGACCGGGACGCCTATCTCTGGAAACACCATATATTTT. Translating gives CASGTGTPISGNTIYF.